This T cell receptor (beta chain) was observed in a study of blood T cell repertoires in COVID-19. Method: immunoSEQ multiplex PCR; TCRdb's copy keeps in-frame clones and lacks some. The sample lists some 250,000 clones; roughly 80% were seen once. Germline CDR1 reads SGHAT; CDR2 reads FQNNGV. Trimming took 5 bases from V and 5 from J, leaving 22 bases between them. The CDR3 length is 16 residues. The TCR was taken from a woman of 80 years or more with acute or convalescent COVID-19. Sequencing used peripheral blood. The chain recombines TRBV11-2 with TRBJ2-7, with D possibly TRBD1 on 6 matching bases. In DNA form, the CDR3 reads TGTGCCAGCAGCGATGGACAGAGAGGGTTTTTCGACGAGCAGTACTTC. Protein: CASSDGQRGFFDEQYF.